Only one count was recorded for the clone carrying this T cell receptor beta chain. Participant-reported clinical history was the basis for cohort assignment. Germline CDR1 MNHEY, CDR2 SVGAGI. The CDR3 contains 15 residues. The V and J ends lost 7 bases and 2 bases, in that order; junction bases with no gene match: 8. The data were obtained in a study of blood T cell repertoires in COVID-19. As processed by the authors: Using reference gene primer amplification, nucleated cell counts were estimated. The assay was immunoSEQ multiplex PCR, and TCRdb's table has in-frame clones only and misses some. V, J and clone size are taken as reported in that table, and D and trimming were inferred from the DNA itself. The repertoire holds 250,000 to 350,000 clones, 88% seen once, with approximately 2% in the top ten.

Sequenced sample: PBMCs or T cells enriched from blood (not recorded which). V is TRBV6-5 and J is TRBJ2-4; 7 nucleotides align to TRBD1. The sequence was obtained from a woman in her fifties or sixties in a cohort exposed to, infected with or recovered from COVID-19 (not recorded which). The CDR3 region is CASTIGGATKNIQYF. DNA for the CDR3: TGTGCCAGCACCATAGGGGGCGCGACCAAAAACATTCAGTACTTC.